This T cell receptor (beta chain) comes out of a study of blood T cell repertoires in COVID-19. Study-wide context: Donors in the United States, Italy and Spain gave samples during acute or convalescent COVID-19.

Repertoires were generated with immunoSEQ multiplex PCR, while TCRdb's copy carries only in-frame clones and drops some. The sample consists of about 130,000 clones, around nine tenths of them appearing once. During active infection, Seattle patients enrolled and were then monitored through disease. The CDR3 is 13 amino acids. The germline V and J ends were trimmed by 6 bases and 0 bases, with 9 bases remaining between them. Germline lookup yields CDR1 ENHRY and CDR2 SYGVKD. V usage is TRBV10-3 and J usage is TRBJ2-7; D perhaps matches TRBD2 (6 bases). This clonotype was sampled from a woman in her 70s with COVID-19, enrolled during active disease. The sequenced material came from peripheral blood. This CDR3 is CAIRSGSSYEQYF. The CDR3 DNA reads TGTGCCATCAGGTCCGGGAGCTCCTACGAGCAGTACTTC.